This is a list of T cell receptor beta chains from one sample in a study of beta chain features in type 1 diabetes. Produced via immunoSEQ multiplex PCR; TCRdb's table is partial and in-frame only. This sample carries under 250,000 clones, 27% of them seen once, and the ten largest clones take approximately 4%. The sample taken for sequencing was central memory CD4+ T cells from blood. The receptors come from a man between 25 and 39 years old in good health. Both conserved end residues are trimmed from each CDR3. D genes are given only for firm matches. Expanded clones get a size class; other rows say once, few or many, or leave the size out.

d_call	clone_size	v_call	j_call	cdr3_aa
NA	NA	TRBV15	TRBJ2-3	ATSRDPTTTDTQY
TRBD1	many	TRBV28	TRBJ2-4	ASSFYGTDLAKNIQY
NA	NA	TRBV18	TRBJ2-3	ASSPIPASTDTQY
NA	NA	TRBV6-1	TRBJ2-5	ASSAPVETQY
NA	few	TRBV7-2	TRBJ2-3	ASSLPGMDTQY
TRBD2	NA	TRBV12-5	TRBJ2-1	ASAPSGSHNEQF
NA	NA	TRBV27	TRBJ1-1	ASSFGHHGDTEAF
NA	few	TRBV28	TRBJ2-6	ASSFFGTTGANVLT
TRBD2	NA	TRBV7-8	TRBJ2-1	ASSLAAGGTYNEQF
NA	few	TRBV30	TRBJ1-1	AWTHKYGVRGTEAF
TRBD1	NA	TRBV5-4	TRBJ2-1	ASSRFPRQRGRTDEQF
TRBD2	NA	TRBV7-9	TRBJ2-3	ASSSLSGGAADTQY
NA	NA	TRBV5-1	TRBJ2-5	ASSTRGAGETQY
NA	NA	TRBV28	TRBJ2-7	ASSLIRMGYEQY
NA	NA	TRBV28	TRBJ2-5	ASSLGRAGTQY
NA	NA	TRBV7-2	TRBJ1-3	ASSYRVSSGNTIY
NA	NA	TRBV19	TRBJ2-7	ASSIGVEQY
NA	few	TRBV6-6	TRBJ1-1	ASRRGGLLTGTEAF
NA	NA	TRBV18	TRBJ2-2	ASSPEGAAGELF
NA	NA	TRBV9	TRBJ2-3	ASTPAAAGTDTQY
NA	NA	TRBV7-2	TRBJ2-1	ASSLAGGAYNEQF
NA	few	TRBV9	TRBJ2-5	ASSVVGAGTQETQY
NA	NA	TRBV6-5	TRBJ1-1	ASKRTDNTEAF
NA	NA	TRBV5-5	TRBJ2-5	ASIKRPQETQY
NA	NA	TRBV10-1	TRBJ2-1	ASSRKQSYNEQF
TRBD2	NA	TRBV18	TRBJ2-1	ASSPISGSSYNEQF
TRBD2	many	TRBV29-1	TRBJ2-3	SATSGTDTQY
TRBD2	NA	TRBV19	TRBJ2-2	ASSTGLAHGELF
NA	few	TRBV5-4	TRBJ2-4	ASSNGGTRRNIQY
NA	few	TRBV9	TRBJ2-1	ASSQRSYSYNEQF
TRBD1	few	TRBV13	TRBJ1-2	ASSFTDPGQGRHGYT
TRBD2	NA	TRBV6-1	TRBJ2-5	ASSESSAGGLETQY
NA	few	TRBV7-9	TRBJ2-7	ASSLDTSSYEQY
NA	few	TRBV7-9	TRBJ1-2	ASSPVEGSYGYT
NA	few	TRBV30	TRBJ2-5	AWKSGRALETQY